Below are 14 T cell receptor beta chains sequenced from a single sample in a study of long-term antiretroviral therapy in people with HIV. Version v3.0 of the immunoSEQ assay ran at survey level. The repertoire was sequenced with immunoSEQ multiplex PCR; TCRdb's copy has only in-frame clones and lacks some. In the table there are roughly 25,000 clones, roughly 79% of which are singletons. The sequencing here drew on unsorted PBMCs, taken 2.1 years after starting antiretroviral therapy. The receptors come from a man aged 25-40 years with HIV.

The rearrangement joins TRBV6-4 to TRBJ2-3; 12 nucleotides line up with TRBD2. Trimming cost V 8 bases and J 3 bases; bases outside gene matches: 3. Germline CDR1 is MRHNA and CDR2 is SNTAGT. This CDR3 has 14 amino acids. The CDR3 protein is CASGGTSGTDTQYF. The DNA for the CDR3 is TGTGCCAGCGGTGGGACTAGCGGGACAGATACGCAGTATTTT.

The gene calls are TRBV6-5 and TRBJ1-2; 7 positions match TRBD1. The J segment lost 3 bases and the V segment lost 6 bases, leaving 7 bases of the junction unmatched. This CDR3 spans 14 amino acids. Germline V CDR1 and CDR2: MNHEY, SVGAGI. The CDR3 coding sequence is TGTGCCAGCAGGATGACAGGGAGGGACTATGGCTACACCTTC. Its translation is CASRMTGRDYGYTF.

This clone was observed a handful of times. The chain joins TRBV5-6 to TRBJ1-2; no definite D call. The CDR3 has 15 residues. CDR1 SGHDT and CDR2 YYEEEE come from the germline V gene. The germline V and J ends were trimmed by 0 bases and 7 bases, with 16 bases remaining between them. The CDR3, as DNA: TGTGCCAGCAGCTTGGTTTTAGTGGGTGCAGGTGGCTACACCTTC. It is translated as CASSLVLVGAGGYTF. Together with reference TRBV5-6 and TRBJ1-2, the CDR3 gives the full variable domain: DAGVTQSPTHLIKTRGQQVTLRCSPKSGHDTVSWYQQALGQGPQFIFQYYEEEERQRGNFPDRFSGHQFPNYSSELNVNALLLGDSALYLCASSLVLVGAGGYTFGSGTRLTVV.

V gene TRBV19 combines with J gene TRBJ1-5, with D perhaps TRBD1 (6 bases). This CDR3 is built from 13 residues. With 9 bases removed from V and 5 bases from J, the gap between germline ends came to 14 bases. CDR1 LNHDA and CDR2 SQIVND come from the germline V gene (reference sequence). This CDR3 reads CASNGQLDQPQHF. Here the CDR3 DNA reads TGTGCCAGCAACGGACAGCTCGATCAGCCCCAGCATTTT. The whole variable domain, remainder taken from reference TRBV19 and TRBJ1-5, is DGGITQSPKYLFRKEGQNVTLSCEQNLNHDAMYWYRQDPGQGLRLIYYSQIVNDFQKGDIAEGYSVSREKKESFPLTVTSAQKNPTAFYLCASNGQLDQPQHFGDGTRLSIL.

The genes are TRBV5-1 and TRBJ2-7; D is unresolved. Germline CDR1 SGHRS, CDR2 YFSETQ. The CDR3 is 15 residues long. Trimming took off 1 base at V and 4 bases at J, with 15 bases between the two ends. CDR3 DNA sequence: TGCGCCAGCAGCTTGAAGGCAGGACCCCCTTACGAGCAGTACTTC. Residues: CASSLKAGPPYEQYF. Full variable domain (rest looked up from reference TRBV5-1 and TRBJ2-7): KAGVTQTPRYLIKTRGQQVTLSCSPISGHRSVSWYQQTPGQGLQFLFEYFSETQRNKGNFPGRFSGRQFSNSRSEMNVSTLELGDSALYLCASSLKAGPPYEQYFGPGTRLTVT.

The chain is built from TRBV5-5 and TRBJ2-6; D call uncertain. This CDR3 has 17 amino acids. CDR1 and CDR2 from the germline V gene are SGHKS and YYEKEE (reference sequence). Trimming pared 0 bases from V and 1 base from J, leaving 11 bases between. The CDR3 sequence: CASSLAQVVSGANVLTF. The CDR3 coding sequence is TGTGCCAGCAGCTTGGCTCAGGTCGTGTCTGGGGCCAACGTCCTGACTTTC.

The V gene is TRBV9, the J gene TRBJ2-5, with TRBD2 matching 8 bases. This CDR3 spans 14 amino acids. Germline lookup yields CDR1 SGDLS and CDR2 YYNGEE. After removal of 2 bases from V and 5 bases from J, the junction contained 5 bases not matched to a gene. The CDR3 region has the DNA TGTGCCAGCAGCGTCGGGGGGGGAAGCGAGACCCAGTACTTC. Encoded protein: CASSVGGGSETQYF. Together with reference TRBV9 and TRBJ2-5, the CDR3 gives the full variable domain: DSGVTQTPKHLITATGQRVTLRCSPRSGDLSVYWYQQSLDQGLQFLIQYYNGEERAKGNILERFSAQQFPDLHSELNLSSLELGDSALYFCASSVGGGSETQYFGPGTRLLVL.

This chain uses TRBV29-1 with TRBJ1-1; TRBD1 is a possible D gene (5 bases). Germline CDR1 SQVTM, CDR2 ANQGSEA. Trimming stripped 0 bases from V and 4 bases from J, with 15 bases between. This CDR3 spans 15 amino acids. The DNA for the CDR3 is TGCAGCGTTGAAGATCAACGGCAGGGTGGCACTGAAGCTTTCTTT. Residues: CSVEDQRQGGTEAFF. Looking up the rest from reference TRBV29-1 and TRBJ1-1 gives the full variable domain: SAVISQKPSRDICQRGTSLTIQCQVDSQVTMMFWYRQQPGQSLTLIATANQGSEATYESGFVIDKFPISRPNLTFSTLTVSNMSPEDSSIYLCSVEDQRQGGTEAFFGQGTRLTVV.

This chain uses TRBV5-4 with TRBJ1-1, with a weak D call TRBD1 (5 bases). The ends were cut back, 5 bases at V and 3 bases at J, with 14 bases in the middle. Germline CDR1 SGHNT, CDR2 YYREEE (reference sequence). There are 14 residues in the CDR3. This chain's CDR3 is CASRPERQYTEAFF. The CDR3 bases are TGTGCCAGCAGACCTGAGAGACAGTACACTGAAGCTTTCTTT.

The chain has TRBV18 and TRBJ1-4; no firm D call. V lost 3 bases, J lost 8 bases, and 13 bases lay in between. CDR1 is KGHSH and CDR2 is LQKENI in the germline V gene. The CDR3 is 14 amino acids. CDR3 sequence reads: CASSPEPFEEKLFF. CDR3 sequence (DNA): TGTGCCAGCTCACCGGAGCCATTTGAGGAAAAACTGTTTTTT.

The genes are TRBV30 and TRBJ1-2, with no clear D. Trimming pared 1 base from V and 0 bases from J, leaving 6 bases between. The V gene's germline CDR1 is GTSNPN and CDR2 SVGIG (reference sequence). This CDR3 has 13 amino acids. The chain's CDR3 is CAWSDQSNYGYTF. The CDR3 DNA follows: TGTGCCTGGAGTGACCAATCTAACTATGGCTACACCTTC.

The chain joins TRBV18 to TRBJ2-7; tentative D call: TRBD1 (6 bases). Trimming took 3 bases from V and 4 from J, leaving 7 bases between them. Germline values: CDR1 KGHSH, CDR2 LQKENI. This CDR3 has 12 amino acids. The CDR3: CASSPGQYEQYF. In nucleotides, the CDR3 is TGTGCCAGCTCACCCGGACAGTACGAGCAGTACTTC.

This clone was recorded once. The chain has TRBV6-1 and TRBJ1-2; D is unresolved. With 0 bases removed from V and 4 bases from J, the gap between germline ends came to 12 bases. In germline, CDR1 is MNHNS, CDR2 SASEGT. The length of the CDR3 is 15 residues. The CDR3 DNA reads TGTGCCAGCAGTGAAGCGGATACGCCTACCTATGGCTACACCTTC. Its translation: CASSEADTPTYGYTF.

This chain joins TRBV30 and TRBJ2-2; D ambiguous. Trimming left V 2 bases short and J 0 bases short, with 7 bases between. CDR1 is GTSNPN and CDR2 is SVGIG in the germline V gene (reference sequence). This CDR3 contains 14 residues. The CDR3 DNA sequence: TGTGCCTGGAGTTGGCGGACGAACACCGGGGAGCTGTTTTTT. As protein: CAWSWRTNTGELFF.